What follows are 18 T cell receptor beta chains derived from one specimen sequenced in a study of OX40 agonist ivuxolimab in advanced cancers. Produced via immunoSEQ multiplex PCR; TCRdb's table is partial and in-frame only. Here the sample spans around 80,000 clones, approximately 89% being singletons. Sequencing was performed on CD4+ or CD8+ T cells sorted from blood, taken in a trial of the OX40 agonist ivuxolimab. The receptors stem from an adult with an advanced solid tumor such as melanoma, head and neck, liver or kidney cancer.

Notes on this clone: This same CDR3 is encoded by further DNA sequences in the sample. The chain carries TRBV5-1 and TRBJ1-1; D gene unclear. The CDR3 extends over 13 amino acids. CDR1 and CDR2 (germline): SGHRS, YFSETQ. Deletions cut 0 bases from V and 2 bases from J, with 5 bases between. This CDR3 reads CASSLGGNTEAFF. DNA for the CDR3: TGCGCCAGCAGCTTGGGAGGTAACACTGAAGCTTTCTTT.

The chain recombines TRBV20-1 with TRBJ2-1, with D hard to call. This CDR3 has 11 amino acids. Trimming took off 6 bases at V and 5 bases at J, with 8 bases between the two ends. CDR1 and CDR2 (germline): DFQATT, SNEGSKA (reference sequence). CDR3 nucleotides: TGCAGTGCCAGTCAGCACAATGAGCAGTTCTTC. Protein product: CSASQHNEQFF.

The V call is TRBV7-9, the J call TRBJ2-3, with 10 bases identical to TRBD2. Per germline, CDR1 SEHNR and CDR2 FQNEAQ (reference sequence). J lost 2 bases, V lost 3 bases, and 2 bases had no gene match. The CDR3 has 15 amino acids. CDR3 amino acids: CASSFGLADTDTQYF. The CDR3 DNA sequence: TGTGCCAGCAGCTTTGGACTAGCGGACACAGATACGCAGTATTTT.

CDR3: CASRLMGQGYGYTF. The CDR3 coding sequence is TGTGCCAGCAGACTTATGGGACAGGGGTATGGCTACACCTTC. The chain couples TRBV6-6 to TRBJ1-2, with 10 bases that match TRBD1. With 6 bases clipped from V and 5 bases from J, the junction kept 6 bases outside the gene matches. Per the germline V gene, CDR1 is MNHNY and CDR2 is SVGAGI (reference sequence). This CDR3 contains 14 residues.

The gene calls are TRBV7-2 and TRBJ2-1; 9 nucleotides align to TRBD1. CDR1 is SGHTA, CDR2 FQGNSA, per germline. The CDR3 has 18 amino acids. The ends lost 6 bases at V and 5 bases at J; junction bases unmatched: 17. The CDR3 reads CASRLGDRQGDLNNEQFF. The CDR3 nucleotides are TGTGCCAGCAGGTTGGGAGACCGACAGGGGGACCTCAACAATGAGCAGTTCTTC.

This chain connects TRBV6-4 to TRBJ2-2; perhaps TRBD1 as D (5 bases). This CDR3 is built from 14 residues. Germline lookup yields CDR1 MRHNA and CDR2 SNTAGT. V was trimmed by 6 bases and J by 0 bases, leaving 8 bases between them. The DNA of the CDR3 is TGTGCCAGCAGCCCAGGGACGAACACCGGGGAGCTGTTTTTT. It is translated as CASSPGTNTGELFF.

The chain has TRBV6-1 and TRBJ2-2, with D possibly matching TRBD2 (6 bases). V lost 6 bases and J 2 bases, leaving 10 bases between the germline ends. CDR1 and CDR2 from the germline V gene are MNHNS and SASEGT. The CDR3 has 14 amino acids. The CDR3 DNA follows: TGTGCCAGCAGCCGGGAGATAAACACCGGGGAGCTGTTTTTT. Its translation: CASSREINTGELFF.

The chain carries TRBV19 and TRBJ2-2; 12 nucleotides match TRBD2. The CDR3 totals 16 residues. The J segment lost 2 bases and the V segment lost 6 bases, leaving 4 bases of the junction unmatched. Germline CDR1 and CDR2: LNHDA and SQIVND (reference sequence). CDR3 region: CASSLAGGINTGELFF. CDR3 bases: TGTGCCAGTAGCCTAGCGGGAGGGATAAACACCGGGGAGCTGTTTTTT.

V is TRBV7-2 and J is TRBJ1-1; the match to TRBD1 covers 7 bases. CDR3 length: 15 amino acids. J lost 5 bases, V lost 2 bases, and 8 bases had no gene match. The V gene's germline CDR1 is SGHTA and CDR2 FQGNSA. CDR3 region: CASSLSRGGWTEAFF. The CDR3 DNA reads TGTGCCAGCAGCTTATCCAGGGGGGGCTGGACTGAAGCTTTCTTT.

The chain recombines TRBV6-6 with TRBJ2-7; the match to TRBD1 covers 7 bases. V shed 5 bases and J 2 bases; nucleotides not matched to a gene: 6. This CDR3 has 14 residues. CDR1 and CDR2 (germline): MNHNY, SVGAGI (reference sequence). CDR3 amino acids: CASSRTGQTYEQYF. The CDR3 coding sequence is TGTGCCAGCAGTCGGACAGGCCAAACCTACGAGCAGTACTTC.

This chain links TRBV29-1 with TRBJ1-2; D is possibly TRBD1 (6 bases). CDR1 is SQVTM, CDR2 ANQGSEA, per germline. The germline V and J ends were trimmed by 8 bases and 6 bases, with 10 bases remaining between them. The CDR3 contains 10 residues. The CDR3 DNA follows: TGCAGCTGCGAGGGGGATGGCTACACCTTC. Its protein product is CSCEGDGYTF.

V is TRBV7-9 and J is TRBJ2-7; D not certain. CDR1 and CDR2 (germline): SEHNR, FQNEAQ (reference sequence). Trimming took 2 bases from V and 2 from J, leaving 7 bases between them. The CDR3 runs 13 residues. The chain's CDR3 is CASSLNYPYEQYF. The CDR3 DNA reads TGTGCCAGCAGCTTAAACTACCCCTACGAGCAGTACTTC.

The chain employs TRBV5-1 and TRBJ2-1; 9 bases are shared with TRBD2. Germline CDR1 is SGHRS and CDR2 is YFSETQ. Germline trimming cut 4 bases from V and 6 bases from J; bases unmatched to any gene: 8. The CDR3 length is 15 residues. The CDR3 reads CASSPPGGRVNEQFF. DNA of the CDR3: TGCGCCAGCAGCCCGCCGGGCGGGAGGGTCAATGAGCAGTTCTTC.

This clone was observed a single time. The V call is TRBV4-1, the J call TRBJ2-3; no clear D. Germline loops: CDR1 MGHRA, CDR2 YSYEKL. This CDR3 region has 12 residues. V was trimmed by 3 bases and J by 5 bases, leaving 6 bases between them. CDR3 nucleotides: TGCGCCAGCAGCCATCCTCTAGATACGCAGTATTTT. Translating gives CASSHPLDTQYF.

The J gene is TRBJ2-1, the V gene TRBV9; D may correspond to TRBD1 or TRBD2 (5 bases each). Germline CDR1 SGDLS, CDR2 YYNGEE. The CDR3 has 14 residues. V was shortened by 1 base and J by 8 bases, with 13 bases between the two germline ends. The CDR3 sequence is CASSVRDRGDEQFF. In DNA form, the CDR3 reads TGTGCCAGCAGCGTACGGGACCGCGGCGATGAGCAGTTCTTC.

Only a few counts were recorded for this clone. The rearrangement uses TRBV9 and TRBJ2-1; D not certain. The ends were cut back, 4 bases at V and 4 bases at J, with 6 bases in the middle. This CDR3 is 12 amino acids long. Germline values: CDR1 SGDLS, CDR2 YYNGEE. As DNA, the CDR3 is TGTGCCAGCAGCACTACTTACAATGAGCAGTTCTTC. This translates into CASSTTYNEQFF. Complete variable domain (other parts from reference TRBV9 and TRBJ2-1): DSGVTQTPKHLITATGQRVTLRCSPRSGDLSVYWYQQSLDQGLQFLIQYYNGEERAKGNILERFSAQQFPDLHSELNLSSLELGDSALYFCASSTTYNEQFFGPGTRLTVL.

The V and J genes are TRBV10-3 and TRBJ2-7, with 8 bases matching TRBD1. The CDR3 is 15 residues long. After removal of 6 bases from V and 0 bases from J, the junction contained 7 bases not matched to a gene. The germline V gene has CDR1 ENHRY and CDR2 SYGVKD. Here the CDR3 DNA reads TGTGCCATCAGGAAGACAGGGGACCACTCCTACGAGCAGTACTTC. Encoded protein: CAIRKTGDHSYEQYF.

This sequence joins TRBV19 and TRBJ2-7; 8 positions match TRBD1. Germline CDR1 and CDR2: LNHDA and SQIVND (reference sequence). The length of the CDR3 is 15 residues. J gave up 1 base and V 4 bases, and 6 bases lay outside the gene matches. The CDR3 sequence is CASSRTGLPSYEQYF. CDR3 in DNA: TGTGCCAGTAGTAGGACAGGGTTACCTTCCTACGAGCAGTACTTC.